This TCR beta chain was sequenced in a study of PD-1 blockade in classical Hodgkin lymphoma. Clones were read by immunoSEQ multiplex PCR, and TCRdb kept only the in-frame ones, dropping some. The sample lists about 64,000 clones; more than 90% were seen once. Germline V gene lookup returns CDR1 ENHRY and CDR2 SYGVKD. Trimming stripped 10 bases from V and 7 bases from J, with 20 bases between. CDR3 length: 14 amino acids. The time point here: cycle 4 day 1 (C4D1), after more than five weeks of nivolumab. All patients experienced relapse after autologous stem cell transplantation, and brentuximab vedotin exposure was variable.

The TCR was taken from a human donor with classical Hodgkin lymphoma. The sequencing used peripheral blood mononuclear cells (PBMCs), collected before the fourth cycle of nivolumab. This sequence joins TRBV10-3 and TRBJ1-5; a possible D gene is TRBD1 (5 bases). This CDR3 is CATRGAGSEQPQHF. The CDR3 DNA reads as TGTGCCACCCGCGGGGCGGGCTCTGAGCAGCCCCAGCATTTT.